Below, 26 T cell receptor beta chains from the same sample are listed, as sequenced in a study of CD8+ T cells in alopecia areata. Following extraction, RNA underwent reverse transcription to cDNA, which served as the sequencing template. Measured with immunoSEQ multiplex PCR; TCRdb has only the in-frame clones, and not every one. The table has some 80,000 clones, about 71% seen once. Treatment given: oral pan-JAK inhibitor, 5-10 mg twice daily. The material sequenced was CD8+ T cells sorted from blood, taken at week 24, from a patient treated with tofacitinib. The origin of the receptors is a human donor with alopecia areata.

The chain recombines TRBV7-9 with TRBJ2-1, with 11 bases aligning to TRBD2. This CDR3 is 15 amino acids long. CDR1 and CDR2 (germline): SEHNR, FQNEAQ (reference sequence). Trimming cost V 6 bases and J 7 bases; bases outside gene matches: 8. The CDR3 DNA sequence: TGTGCCAGCAGTTTGGAGTCTAGCGGGGGGAATGAGCAGTTCTTC. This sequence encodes CASSLESSGGNEQFF.

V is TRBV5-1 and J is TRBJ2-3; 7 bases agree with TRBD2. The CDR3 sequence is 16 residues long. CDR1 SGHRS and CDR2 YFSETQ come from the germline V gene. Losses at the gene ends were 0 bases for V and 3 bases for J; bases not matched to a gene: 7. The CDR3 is CASSLEAGINTDTQYF. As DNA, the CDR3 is TGCGCCAGCAGCTTGGAAGCGGGAATTAATACAGATACGCAGTATTTT.

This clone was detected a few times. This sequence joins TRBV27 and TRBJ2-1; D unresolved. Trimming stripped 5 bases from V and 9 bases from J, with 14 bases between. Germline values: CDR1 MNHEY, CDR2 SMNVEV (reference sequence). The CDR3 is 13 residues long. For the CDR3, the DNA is TGTGCCAGCAGTCCCTCGCTGGGCCTTGAGCAGTTCTTC. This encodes CASSPSLGLEQFF.

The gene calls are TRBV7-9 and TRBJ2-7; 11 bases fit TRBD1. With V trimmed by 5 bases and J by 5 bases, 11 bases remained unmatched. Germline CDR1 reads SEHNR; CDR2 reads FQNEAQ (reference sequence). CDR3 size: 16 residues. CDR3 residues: CASSLSVGTGGDEQYF. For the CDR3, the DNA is TGTGCCAGCAGCCTATCCGTGGGGACAGGGGGGGACGAGCAGTACTTC.

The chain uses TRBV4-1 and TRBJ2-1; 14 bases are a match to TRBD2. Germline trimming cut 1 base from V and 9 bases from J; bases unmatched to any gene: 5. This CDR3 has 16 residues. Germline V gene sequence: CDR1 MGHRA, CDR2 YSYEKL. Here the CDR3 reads CASSQGWGLAGAEQFF. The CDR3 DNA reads TGCGCCAGCAGCCAAGGTTGGGGACTAGCGGGAGCTGAGCAGTTCTTC.

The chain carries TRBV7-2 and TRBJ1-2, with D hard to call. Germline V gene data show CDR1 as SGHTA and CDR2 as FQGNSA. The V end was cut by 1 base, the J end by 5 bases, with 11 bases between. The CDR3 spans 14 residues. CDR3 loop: CASSLVPENYGYTF. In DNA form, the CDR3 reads TGTGCCAGCAGCTTAGTGCCGGAGAATTATGGCTACACCTTC.

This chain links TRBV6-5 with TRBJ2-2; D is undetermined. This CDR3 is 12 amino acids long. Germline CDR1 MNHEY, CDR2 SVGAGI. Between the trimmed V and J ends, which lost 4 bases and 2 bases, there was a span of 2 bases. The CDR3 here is CASSSNTGELFF. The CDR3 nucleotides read TGTGCCAGCAGTTCCAACACCGGGGAGCTGTTTTTT.

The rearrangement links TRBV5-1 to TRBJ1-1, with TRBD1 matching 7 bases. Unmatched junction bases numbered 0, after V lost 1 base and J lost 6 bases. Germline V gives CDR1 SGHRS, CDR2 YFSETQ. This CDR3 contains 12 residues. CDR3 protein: CASSLTGAEAFF. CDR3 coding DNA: TGCGCCAGCAGCTTGACAGGGGCTGAAGCTTTCTTT.

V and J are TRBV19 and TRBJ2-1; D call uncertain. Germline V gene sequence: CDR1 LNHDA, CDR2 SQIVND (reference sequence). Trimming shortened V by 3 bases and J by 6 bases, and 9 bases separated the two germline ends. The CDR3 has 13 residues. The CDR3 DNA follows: TGTGCCAGTAGTATGTTGCTAACCAATGAGCAGTTCTTC. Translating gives CASSMLLTNEQFF.

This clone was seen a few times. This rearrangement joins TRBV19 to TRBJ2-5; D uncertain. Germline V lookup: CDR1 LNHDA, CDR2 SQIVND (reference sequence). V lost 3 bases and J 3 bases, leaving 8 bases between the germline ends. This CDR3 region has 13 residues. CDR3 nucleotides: TGTGCCAGTAGTATTGATTGGGAAGAGACCCAGTACTTC. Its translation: CASSIDWEETQYF.

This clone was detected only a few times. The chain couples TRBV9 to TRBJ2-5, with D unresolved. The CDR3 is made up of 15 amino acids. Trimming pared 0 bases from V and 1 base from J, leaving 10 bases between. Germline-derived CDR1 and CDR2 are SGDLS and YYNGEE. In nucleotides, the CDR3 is TGTGCCAGCAGCGTAGGAGGAGTTGTCCAAGAGACCCAGTACTTC. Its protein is CASSVGGVVQETQYF.

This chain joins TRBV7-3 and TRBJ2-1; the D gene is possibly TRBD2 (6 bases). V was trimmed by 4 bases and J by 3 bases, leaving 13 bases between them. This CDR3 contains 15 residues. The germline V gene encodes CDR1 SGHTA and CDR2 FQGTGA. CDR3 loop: CASSSGLTHYNEQFF. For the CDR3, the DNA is TGTGCCAGCAGCTCGGGACTTACACACTACAATGAGCAGTTCTTC. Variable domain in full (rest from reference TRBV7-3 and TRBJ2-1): GAGVSQTPSNKVTEKGKYVELRCDPISGHTALYWYRQSLGQGPEFLIYFQGTGAADDSGLPNDRFFAVRPEGSVSTLKIQRTERGDSAVYLCASSSGLTHYNEQFFGPGTRLTVL.

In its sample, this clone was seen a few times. CDR3 region: CASSLRAPTGTQYF. For the CDR3, the DNA is TGTGCCAGCAGCCTACGGGCCCCAACGGGGACCCAGTACTTC. The chain links TRBV7-9 to TRBJ2-5, with D uncertain. Germline CDR1 is SEHNR and CDR2 is FQNEAQ (reference sequence). There are 14 residues in the CDR3. V lost 5 bases to trimming and J lost 7 bases, with 17 bases between them.

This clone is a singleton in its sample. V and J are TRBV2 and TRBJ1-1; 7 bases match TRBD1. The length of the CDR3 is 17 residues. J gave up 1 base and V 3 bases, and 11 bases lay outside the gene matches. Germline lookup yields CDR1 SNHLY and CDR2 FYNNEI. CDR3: CASSDIQTGQPNTEAFF. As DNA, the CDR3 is TGTGCCAGCAGTGACATCCAAACGGGACAGCCGAACACTGAAGCTTTCTTT.

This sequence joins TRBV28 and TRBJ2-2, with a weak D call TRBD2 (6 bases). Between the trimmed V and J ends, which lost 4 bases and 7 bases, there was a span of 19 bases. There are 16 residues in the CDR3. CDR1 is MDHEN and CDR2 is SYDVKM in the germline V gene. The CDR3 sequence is CASSSRLGGVYGELFF. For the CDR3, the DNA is TGTGCCAGCAGTTCCCGACTAGGAGGGGTTTACGGGGAGCTGTTTTTT.

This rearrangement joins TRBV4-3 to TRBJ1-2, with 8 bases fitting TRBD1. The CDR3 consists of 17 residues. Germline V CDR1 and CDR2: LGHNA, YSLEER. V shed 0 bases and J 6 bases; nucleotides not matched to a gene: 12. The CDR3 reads CASSQDPGTGAVDGYTF. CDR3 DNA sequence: TGCGCCAGCAGCCAAGACCCGGGGACAGGAGCGGTGGATGGCTACACCTTC.

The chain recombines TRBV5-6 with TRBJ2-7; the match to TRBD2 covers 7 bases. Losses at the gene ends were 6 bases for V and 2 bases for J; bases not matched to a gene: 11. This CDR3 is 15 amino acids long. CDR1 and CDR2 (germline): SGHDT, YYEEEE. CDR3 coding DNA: TGTGCCAGCACAAGCTCCGGACTAGGGGCCTACGAGCAGTACTTC. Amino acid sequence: CASTSSGLGAYEQYF.

The CDR3 sequence is CASSPAGEAADTQYF. The CDR3 DNA reads as TGCGCCAGCAGCCCCGCGGGGGAAGCGGCAGATACGCAGTATTTT. The chain recombines TRBV4-1 with TRBJ2-3, with 7 positions matching TRBD2. The CDR3 sequence is 15 residues long. Trimming removed 4 bases from V and 4 bases from J; junction bases left unmatched: 8. Per germline, CDR1 MGHRA and CDR2 YSYEKL.

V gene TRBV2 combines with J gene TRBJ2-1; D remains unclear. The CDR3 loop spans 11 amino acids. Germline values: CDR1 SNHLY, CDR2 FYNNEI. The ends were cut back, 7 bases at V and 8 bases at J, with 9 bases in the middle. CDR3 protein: CASTPNHEQFF. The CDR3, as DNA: TGTGCCAGCACACCGAATCATGAGCAGTTCTTC.

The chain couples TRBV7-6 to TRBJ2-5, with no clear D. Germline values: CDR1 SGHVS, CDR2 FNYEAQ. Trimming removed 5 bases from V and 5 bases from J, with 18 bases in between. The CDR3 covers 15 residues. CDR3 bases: TGTGCCAGCAGCCAAGACGACGGCTTCGGGGAGACCCAGTACTTC. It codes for CASSQDDGFGETQYF.

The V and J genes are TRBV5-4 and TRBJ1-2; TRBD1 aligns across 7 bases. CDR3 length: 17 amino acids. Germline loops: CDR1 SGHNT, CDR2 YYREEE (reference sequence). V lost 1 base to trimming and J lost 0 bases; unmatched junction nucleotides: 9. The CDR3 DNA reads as TGTGCCAGCAGCTTGTTCGTAGGGGGCCGAGCTAACTATGGCTACACCTTC. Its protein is CASSLFVGGRANYGYTF.

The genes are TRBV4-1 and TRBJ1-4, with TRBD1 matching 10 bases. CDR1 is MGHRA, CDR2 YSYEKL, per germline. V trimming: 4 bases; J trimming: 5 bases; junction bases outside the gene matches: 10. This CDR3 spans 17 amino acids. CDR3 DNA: TGCGCCAGCAGCCCCAACTCCCAGGGACAGGGGAATGAAAAACTGTTTTTT. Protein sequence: CASSPNSQGQGNEKLFF.

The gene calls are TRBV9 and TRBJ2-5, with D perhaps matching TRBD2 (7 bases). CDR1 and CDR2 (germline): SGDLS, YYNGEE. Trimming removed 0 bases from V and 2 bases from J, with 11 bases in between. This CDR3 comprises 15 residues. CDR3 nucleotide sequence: TGTGCCAGCAGCGTAGCAGAGGGGGGGCAAGAGACCCAGTACTTC. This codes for CASSVAEGGQETQYF.

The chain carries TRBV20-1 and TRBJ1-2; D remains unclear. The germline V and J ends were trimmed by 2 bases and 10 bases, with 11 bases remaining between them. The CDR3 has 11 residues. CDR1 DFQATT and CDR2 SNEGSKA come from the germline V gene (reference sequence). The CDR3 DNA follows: TGCAGTGCTAGATCTCCCCGTTTCTACACCTTC. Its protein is CSARSPRFYTF.

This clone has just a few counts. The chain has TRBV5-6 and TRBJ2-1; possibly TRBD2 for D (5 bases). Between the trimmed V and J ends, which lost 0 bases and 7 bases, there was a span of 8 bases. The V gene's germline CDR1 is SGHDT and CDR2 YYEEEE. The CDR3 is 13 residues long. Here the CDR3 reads CASSLVRGNEQFF. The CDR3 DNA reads TGTGCCAGCAGCTTGGTCCGCGGGAATGAGCAGTTCTTC.

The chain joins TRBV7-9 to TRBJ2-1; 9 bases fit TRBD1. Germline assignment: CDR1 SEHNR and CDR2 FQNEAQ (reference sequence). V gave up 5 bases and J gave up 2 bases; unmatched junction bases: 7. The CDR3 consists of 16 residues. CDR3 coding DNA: TGTGCCAGCAGCCAAGTGGGACAGGGTCCCTACAATGAGCAGTTCTTC. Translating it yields CASSQVGQGPYNEQFF. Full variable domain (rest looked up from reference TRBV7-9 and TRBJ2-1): DTGVSQNPRHKITKRGQNVTFRCDPISEHNRLYWYRQTLGQGPEFLTYFQNEAQLEKSRLLSDRFSAERPKGSFSTLEIQRTEQGDSAMYLCASSQVGQGPYNEQFFGPGTRLTVL.